Listed below are T cell receptor beta chains from one sample, sequenced in a study of breast tumors, draining lymph nodes, adjacent tissues. Each CDR3 protein gets one entry after TCRdb re-called the multiplex PCR reads with MiXCR. The data show about 140,000 distinct CDR3 sequences, about 31% seen once. Sequencing was carried out using axillary lymph node tissue. Receptor source: a female donor with breast cancer. Some clones in this sample may be carry-over from other donors' samples. Both conserved end residues are part of each CDR3. A D gene is named only where the DNA matches it firmly. Expanded clones are given a class, and other clones once, few, many or no size at all.

size,V,D,J,DNA,CDR3
many,TRBV20-1,NA,TRBJ2-1,TGCAGTGCTAGAGGACCCGGGGTCTCACTGCAGTTCTTC,CSARGPGVSLQFF
many,TRBV6-5,TRBD1,TRBJ2-7,TGTGCCAGCAGTCACGACCGGGACAGGGCTTACGAGCAGTACTTC,CASSHDRDRAYEQYF
few,TRBV14,NA,TRBJ1-1,TGTGCCAGCAGCCAAGGGCGGCAGGGTGACACTGAAGCTTTCTTT,CASSQGRQGDTEAFF
NA,TRBV2,TRBD1,TRBJ1-6,TGTGCCAGCAGCGGGACAGGGAGACCTTCACCCCTCCACTTT,CASSGTGRPSPLHF
NA,TRBV2,TRBD1,TRBJ1-2,TGTGCCAGCAGCGAAAATACCGGGACAGGCCCATATGGCTACACCTTC,CASSENTGTGPYGYTF
NA,TRBV7-8,NA,TRBJ1-5,TGTGCCAGCGGCCCGGGGGGCAAGAAACACCAGCATTTT,CASGPGGKKHQHF
NA,TRBV20-1,NA,TRBJ1-2,TGCAGTGCTAGAGATTCAAGGGCGTATGGCTACACCTTC,CSARDSRAYGYTF
many,TRBV18,NA,TRBJ2-3,TGTGCCAGCTCGCCGACAGTCACAGATACGCAGTATTTT,CASSPTVTDTQYF
NA,TRBV7-6,NA,TRBJ2-7,TGTGCCAGCAGCTTCCCCGGTTCCTACGAGCAGTACTTC,CASSFPGSYEQYF
once,TRBV6-6,NA,TRBJ1-1,TGTGCCAGCAGTTACTCGAATAAGGGGACTGAAGCTTTCTTT,CASSYSNKGTEAFF
NA,TRBV5-1,TRBD1,TRBJ1-2,TGCGCCAGCAGCCCAGGAGGACAGGGGGCGGATGGCTACACCTTC,CASSPGGQGADGYTF
many,TRBV19,NA,TRBJ1-6,TGTGCCAGTAAGAAGCTCGCGAATTCACCCCTCCACTTT,CASKKLANSPLHF
many,TRBV7-2,NA,TRBJ1-6,TGTGCCAGCAGCTTAACACAGAATAATTCACCCCTCCACTTT,CASSLTQNNSPLHF
many,TRBV4-1,NA,TRBJ2-2,TGCGCCAGCAGCCAAGCGGACAGAAGCACCGGGGAGCTGTTTTTT,CASSQADRSTGELFF
many,TRBV28,NA,TRBJ1-3,TGTGCCAGCAGACCCGCGTCAGGAAACACCATATATTTT,CASRPASGNTIYF
many,TRBV5-8,NA,TRBJ1-2,TGTGCCAGCAGCCGGGGGACGGTCTATGGCTACACCTTC,CASSRGTVYGYTF
few,TRBV28,NA,TRBJ1-5,TGTGCCAGCAGTCCCCCGGGGTCTCGCAATCAGCCCCAGCATTTT,CASSPPGSRNQPQHF
few,TRBV11-2,NA,TRBJ1-1,TGTGCCAGCAGCTTAGATGCCGGCACTGAAGCTTTCTTT,CASSLDAGTEAFF
many,TRBV7-6,TRBD1,TRBJ1-2,TGTGCCAGCAGCTTAAAAACCGGGACAGGGGGCGGCTACCCCTTC,CASSLKTGTGGGYPF
many,TRBV4-2,NA,TRBJ1-5,TGTGCCAGCAGCCAAGATGGGGGTCAGCCCCAGCATTTT,CASSQDGGQPQHF
many,TRBV25-1,NA,TRBJ1-5,TGTGCCAGCAGTGAGGATACGTGTAGGACCAGCCATCAGCCCCAGCATTTT,CASSEDTCRTSHQPQHF
many,TRBV2,NA,TRBJ1-6,TGTGCCAGCAGTGATAATAGGGTGATTTCACCCCTCCACTTT,CASSDNRVISPLHF
many,TRBV2,NA,TRBJ1-2,TGTGCCAGCACCAGGGGAGGCCGGTCTGACTATGGCTACACCTTC,CASTRGGRSDYGYTF
NA,TRBV7-3,NA,TRBJ2-1,TGTGCCAGCAGCGTCGTCGTTAGGGATCCCTACAATGAGCAGTTCTTC,CASSVVVRDPYNEQFF
many,TRBV6-5,TRBD1,TRBJ1-5,TGTGCCAGCAGACTGGGCAGGGGGCAGGATCAGCCCCAGCATTTT,CASRLGRGQDQPQHF
many,TRBV29-1,TRBD1,TRBJ1-5,TGCAGCGTTGACAGGGGGCTAGGCAATCAGCCCCAGCATTTT,CSVDRGLGNQPQHF
many,TRBV6-1,NA,TRBJ2-3,TGTGCCAGCAGGGGGGGACAGGGTTGGCGGGGGGTTACAGATACGCAGTATTTT,CASRGGQGWRGVTDTQYF
NA,TRBV15,TRBD2,TRBJ2-3,TGTGCCAACGGTGGACTAGCGGGGGGGCGGTTGTCAGATACGCAGTATTTT,CANGGLAGGRLSDTQYF
few,TRBV6-1,TRBD1,TRBJ1-2,TGTGCCAGCAGGGGTCCTTACAGGGGTCTTGACGGCTACACCTTC,CASRGPYRGLDGYTF
NA,TRBV5-5,TRBD1,TRBJ1-4,TGTGCCAGCAGCTTTGGGTTCACAGGGGATGAAAAACTGTTTTTT,CASSFGFTGDEKLFF
many,TRBV18,NA,TRBJ1-5,TGTGCCAGCTCACCACAAGGGAAAGGGCAGCCCCAGCATTTT,CASSPQGKGQPQHF
many,TRBV5-5,NA,TRBJ1-2,TGTGCCAGCAGCTCTAAGCAGGGGAACTATGGCTACACCTTC,CASSSKQGNYGYTF
NA,TRBV12-3/TRBV12-4,TRBD1,TRBJ1-2,TGTGCCAGCAGTTTAACCGACAGGGACTATGGCTACACCTTC,CASSLTDRDYGYTF
NA,TRBV29-1,TRBD2,TRBJ2-5,TGCAGCGGGGTTGGGACTAGCCACCGGGGTCAAGAGACCCAGTACTTC,CSGVGTSHRGQETQYF
NA,TRBV10-3,NA,TRBJ1-5,TGTGCCATTAGTGAGTCAGGGCCAAATAGCAATCAGCCCCGGCATTTT,CAISESGPNSNQPRHF
NA,TRBV10-3,NA,TRBJ1-5,TGTGCCATCGGGGGATCCACGGGGGAGACCCAGCATTTT,CAIGGSTGETQHF
many,TRBV19,NA,TRBJ2-3,TGTGCCAGTAGTATCGGTCAGGGCGTGTGGGATACGCAGTATTTT,CASSIGQGVWDTQYF
NA,TRBV6-5,NA,TRBJ2-5,TGTGCCAGCAGTCACTCGAATGGCCAAGAGACCCAGTACTTC,CASSHSNGQETQYF
many,TRBV19,NA,TRBJ2-2,TGTGCCAGTAGTATACAGGGGTACACCGGGGAGCTGTTTTTT,CASSIQGYTGELFF
many,TRBV2,NA,TRBJ1-6,TGTGCCAGCAGTACTACCTGGAATTCACCCCTCCACTTT,CASSTTWNSPLHF
many,TRBV5-1,NA,TRBJ2-3,TGCGCCAGCACCCTAACAGCCTCAGATACGCAGTATTTT,CASTLTASDTQYF
NA,TRBV7-2,TRBD2,TRBJ2-1,TGTGCCAGCAGCTCACCGCCCCGGGGGGGCCACAATGAGCAGTTCTTC,CASSSPPRGGHNEQFF
NA,TRBV6-4,TRBD1,TRBJ1-6,TGTGCCAGCAGGGACGGGACAGGGTACTCACCCCTCCACTTT,CASRDGTGYSPLHF
many,TRBV20-1,TRBD1,TRBJ1-6,TGCAGTGCTAGGGGACAGGGATTCGAATCACCCCTCCACTTT,CSARGQGFESPLHF
many,TRBV6-1,TRBD1,TRBJ1-6,TGTGCCAGCAGTCAGACAGGGTTAAATTCACCCCTCCACTTT,CASSQTGLNSPLHF
many,TRBV12-3/TRBV12-4,TRBD1,TRBJ1-5,TGTGCCAGCACCTCCGGACAGGGAGGTCAGCCCCAGCATTTT,CASTSGQGGQPQHF
few,TRBV27,NA,TRBJ2-1,TGTGCCAGCAGTCTGCCGTTATCCCCAAATGAGCAGTTCTTC,CASSLPLSPNEQFF
few,TRBV6-5,TRBD2,TRBJ2-2,TGTGCCAGCCACACCCCAGCGGGGTCCGGGGAGCTGTTTTTT,CASHTPAGSGELFF
many,TRBV15,NA,TRBJ2-1,TGTGCCACCAGCAGTAAGGCCCTCAATGAGCAGTTCTTC,CATSSKALNEQFF
many,TRBV10-3,TRBD1,TRBJ1-6,TGTGCCATCAGTTTCACAGGGGGTAATAATTCACCCCTCCACTTT,CAISFTGGNNSPLHF
few,TRBV5-5,NA,TRBJ1-5,TGTGCCAGCAGGAGGGACGCCGCACGGCGGCCCCAGCATTTT,CASRRDAARRPQHF
many,TRBV14,NA,TRBJ1-4,TGTGCCAGCAGCCCAGGCGCAGGCCTACGGAGAGGGAATGAAAAACTGTTTTTT,CASSPGAGLRRGNEKLFF
many,TRBV24-1,NA,TRBJ1-6,TGTGCCACCGGGGCAGGGCGGGATTCACCCCTCCACTTT,CATGAGRDSPLHF